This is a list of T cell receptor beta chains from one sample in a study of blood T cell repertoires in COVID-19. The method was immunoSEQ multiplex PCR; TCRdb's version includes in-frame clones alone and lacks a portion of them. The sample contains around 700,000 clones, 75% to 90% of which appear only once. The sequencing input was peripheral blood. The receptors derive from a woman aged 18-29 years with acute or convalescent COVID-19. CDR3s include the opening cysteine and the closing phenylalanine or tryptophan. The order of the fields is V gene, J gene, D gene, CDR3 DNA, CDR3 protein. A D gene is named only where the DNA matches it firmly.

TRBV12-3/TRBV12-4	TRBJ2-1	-	TGTGCCATGGGCCGGAGGCTCAATGAGCAGTTCTTC	CAMGRRLNEQFF
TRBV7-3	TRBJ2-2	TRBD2	TGTGCCAGCAGCCCAAGGACTAGTCGTGGCGGGGAGCTGTTTTTT	CASSPRTSRGGELFF
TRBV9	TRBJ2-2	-	TGTGCCAGCAGCGTAGGCGGACGCGGGCGGAACACCGGGGAGCTGTTTTTT	CASSVGGRGRNTGELFF
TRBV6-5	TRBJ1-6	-	TGTGCCAGCACAGACCGGGAGACTTATAATTCACCCCTCCACTTT	CASTDRETYNSPLHF
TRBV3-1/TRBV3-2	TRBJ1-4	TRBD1	TGTGCCAGCAGCCAATCCGGGACAGGCGAAAAACTGTTTTTT	CASSQSGTGEKLFF
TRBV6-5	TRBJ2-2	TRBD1	TGTGCCAGCAGGGGGACAGGGGGCGTCGGGGAGCTGTTTTTT	CASRGTGGVGELFF
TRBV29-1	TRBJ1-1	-	TGCAGCGTTTTCACAGGGTCCTCCACTGAAGCTTTCTTT	CSVFTGSSTEAFF
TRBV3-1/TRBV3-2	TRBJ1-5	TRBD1	TGTGCCAGCAGCCAAGATCGGACAGGGCCCCAGCATTTT	CASSQDRTGPQHF
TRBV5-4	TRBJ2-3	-	TGTGCCAGCAGCTTGGCCAACGGAGATACGCAGTATTTT	CASSLANGDTQYF
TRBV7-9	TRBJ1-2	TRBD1	TGTGCCAGCAGCATAGTTGGGGCAGGGGGGCCCTATGGCTACACCTTC	CASSIVGAGGPYGYTF
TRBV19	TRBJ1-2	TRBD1	TGTGCCACCCAAGACAGGGGAGGTGGCTACACCTTC	CATQDRGGGYTF
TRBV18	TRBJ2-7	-	TGTGCCAGCTCACCAGTCGTTAGACACCTATACGAGCAGTACTTC	CASSPVVRHLYEQYF
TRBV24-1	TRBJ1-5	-	TGTGCCACCAGTGGTCAGGGGAGAGAGCCCCAGCATTTT	CATSGQGREPQHF